The 27 T cell receptor beta chains reported below all come from one sample, sequenced in a study of human thymus T cells. It was from resections taken during corrective heart surgery that the thymus tissue came. Sequencing was performed with immunoSEQ multiplex PCR; in TCRdb, only in-frame clones are kept and a portion is missing. The table has around 120,000 clones, about 94% seen once. Sequencing was carried out using thymus tissue. The receptors were gathered from a boy in the first two years of life with a congenital heart defect but otherwise immunologically healthy.

This sequence joins TRBV5-1 and TRBJ2-1, with a weak D call TRBD1 (6 bases). Germline lookup yields CDR1 SGHRS and CDR2 YFSETQ. CDR3 size: 16 residues. Trimming removed 1 base from V and 7 bases from J, with 18 bases in between. CDR3 loop: CASSLSGIRGGNEQFF. The CDR3 nucleotides read TGCGCCAGCAGCTTGAGTGGGATCAGGGGCGGGAATGAGCAGTTCTTC.

V is TRBV6-5 and J is TRBJ1-1, with 12 bases matching TRBD1. V lost 8 bases, J lost 4 bases, and 5 bases stayed unmatched. The germline CDR1 and CDR2 sequences are MNHEY and SVGAGI. The CDR3 is 14 amino acids. The CDR3 DNA sequence: TGTGCCAGCGGGACAGGGGGCAGTGGCACTGAAGCTTTCTTT. Protein product: CASGTGGSGTEAFF.

This chain connects TRBV7-6 to TRBJ2-5, with 11 bases fitting TRBD2. This CDR3 region has 17 residues. Germline V gene lookup returns CDR1 SGHVS and CDR2 FNYEAQ. The junction had 10 bases not matched to a gene; V was cut back by 5 bases and J by 2 bases. In nucleotides, the CDR3 is TGTGCCAGCAGCGCAGTTGCGGCTAGCGGGGGGCAAGAGACCCAGTACTTC. Protein: CASSAVAASGGQETQYF.

The V gene is TRBV28, the J gene TRBJ2-5; 10 positions match TRBD1. The germline gives CDR1 MDHEN, CDR2 SYDVKM. Trimming cost V 1 base and J 5 bases; bases outside gene matches: 4. There are 15 residues in the CDR3. The CDR3 sequence is CASSLSGQGHETQYF. The CDR3 DNA follows: TGTGCCAGCAGTTTATCGGGACAGGGGCACGAGACCCAGTACTTC.

This chain connects TRBV9 to TRBJ2-1; D call uncertain. The germline V gene has CDR1 SGDLS and CDR2 YYNGEE. V lost 0 bases, J lost 1 base, and 8 bases lay in between. The length of the CDR3 is 15 residues. CDR3 nucleotides: TGTGCCAGCAGCGTAGGGGTAGGGTCCTACAATGAGCAGTTCTTC. Translated: CASSVGVGSYNEQFF.

The gene calls are TRBV11-2 and TRBJ2-7; TRBD2 matches 7 bases. V shed 4 bases and J 0 bases; nucleotides not matched to a gene: 9. Per the germline V gene, CDR1 is SGHAT and CDR2 is FQNNGV. The CDR3 consists of 16 residues. DNA for the CDR3: TGTGCCAGCAGCTCACCCGGGGGGTTGGGCTCCTACGAGCAGTACTTC. This sequence encodes CASSSPGGLGSYEQYF.

The chain recombines TRBV5-4 with TRBJ2-5; possibly TRBD1 for D (6 bases). Germline V gene data show CDR1 as SGHNT and CDR2 as YYREEE (reference sequence). CDR3 size: 14 residues. V was cut by 3 bases and J by 2 bases, with 11 bases left in between. The CDR3 protein is CASSSRQEQETQYF. The CDR3 DNA sequence: TGTGCCAGCAGCTCCCGACAGGAGCAAGAGACCCAGTACTTC.

The chain couples TRBV29-1 to TRBJ2-5, with D perhaps TRBD1 (6 bases). Trimming pared 8 bases from V and 5 bases from J, leaving 15 bases between. This CDR3 has 12 residues. In germline, CDR1 is SQVTM, CDR2 ANQGSEA. The CDR3 is CSPDRSRETQYF. The CDR3 DNA reads as TGCAGCCCTGACAGGAGTCGCGAGACCCAGTACTTC.

This clone was counted once. The CDR3 region is CASSERLRGAQFEQYF. Here the CDR3 DNA reads TGTGCCAGCAGTGAGAGGCTGCGGGGGGCGCAATTCGAGCAGTACTTC. V and J are TRBV2 and TRBJ2-7, with TRBD2 identical over 8 bases. CDR1 is SNHLY, CDR2 FYNNEI, per germline. The CDR3 totals 16 residues. The V gene end was trimmed by 3 bases and the J gene end by 6 bases; junction bases not matched to a gene: 13.

This chain joins TRBV5-4 and TRBJ2-3, with 8 bases fitting TRBD1. Germline V gene sequence: CDR1 SGHNT, CDR2 YYREEE (reference sequence). V gave up 2 bases and J gave up 2 bases; unmatched junction bases: 4. CDR3 length: 15 amino acids. CDR3 nucleotide sequence: TGTGCCAGCAGCTTCCAGGGGGCCCACACAGATACGCAGTATTTT. Translated: CASSFQGAHTDTQYF.

V is TRBV28 and J is TRBJ2-7; the D gene could be TRBD1 or TRBD2 (5 bases each). CDR3 length: 15 amino acids. V shed 6 bases and J shed 2 bases, with 17 bases lying between them. From germline, CDR1 is MDHEN and CDR2 SYDVKM. The CDR3 region has the DNA TGTGCCAGCAGCATCCGGGTGTGGGGGACCTACGAGCAGTACTTC. This encodes CASSIRVWGTYEQYF.

CDR3 loop: CARRLAGGPGEQYF. In DNA form, the CDR3 reads TGTGCCAGGAGACTAGCGGGGGGGCCGGGGGAGCAGTACTTC. This sequence joins TRBV19 and TRBJ2-7, with 14 bases identical to TRBD2. The CDR3 has 14 residues. In germline, CDR1 is LNHDA, CDR2 SQIVND (reference sequence). The V gene end was trimmed by 9 bases and the J gene end by 7 bases; junction bases not matched to a gene: 8. The variable domain in full, completed from reference TRBV19 and TRBJ2-7, reads DGGITQSPKYLFRKEGQNVTLSCEQNLNHDAMYWYRQDPGQGLRLIYYSQIVNDFQKGDIAEGYSVSREKKESFPLTVTSAQKNPTAFYLCARRLAGGPGEQYFGPGTRLTVT.

This chain joins TRBV7-9 and TRBJ1-3; TRBD1 might be the D (5 bases). Germline loops: CDR1 SEHNR, CDR2 FQNEAQ (reference sequence). The V gene lost 5 bases and the J gene lost 2 bases, with 10 bases spanning the gap. The CDR3 loop spans 14 amino acids. This chain's CDR3 is CASSPRGAGNTIYF. In DNA, the CDR3 is TGTGCCAGCAGCCCGCGAGGGGCTGGAAACACCATATATTTT.

The chain links TRBV2 to TRBJ2-3, with 11 bases fitting TRBD2. This CDR3 has 18 amino acids. Germline values: CDR1 SNHLY, CDR2 FYNNEI. V shed 2 bases and J 2 bases; nucleotides not matched to a gene: 9. The CDR3 nucleotides are TGTGCCAGCAGTGAATGCGGGCTAGCGGGGGGCATCACAGATACGCAGTATTTT. Encoded protein: CASSECGLAGGITDTQYF. The complete variable domain, with remaining parts taken from reference TRBV2 and TRBJ2-3, reads EPEVTQTPSHQVTQMGQEVILRCVPISNHLYFYWYRQILGQKVEFLVSFYNNEISEKSEIFDDQFSVERPDGSNFTLKIRSTKLEDSAMYFCASSECGLAGGITDTQYFGPGTRLTVL.

The gene calls are TRBV5-1 and TRBJ2-3; 9 positions agree with TRBD2. The CDR3 covers 18 residues. The germline V gene encodes CDR1 SGHRS and CDR2 YFSETQ. Trimming took 0 bases from V and 0 from J; bases not matched to a gene: 8. The CDR3 loop is CASSLEGLARTSTDTQYF. The CDR3, as DNA: TGCGCCAGCAGCTTGGAGGGACTAGCCCGTACTAGCACAGATACGCAGTATTTT.

V and J are TRBV7-6 and TRBJ1-1; TRBD1 is a possible D gene (6 bases). Germline V lookup: CDR1 SGHVS, CDR2 FNYEAQ. The germline V and J ends were trimmed by 2 bases and 3 bases, with 16 bases remaining between them. This CDR3 contains 16 residues. The CDR3 DNA follows: TGTGCCAGCAGCTTATATGCAGGGGACTTGGACACTGAAGCTTTCTTT. It specifies CASSLYAGDLDTEAFF.

The CDR3 DNA is TGTGCCAGCAGCCTGTCTGGGGGCCAAGAGACCCAGTACTTC. This sequence encodes CASSLSGGQETQYF. V is TRBV7-2 and J is TRBJ2-5; D assignment may be TRBD1 or TRBD2 (5 bases each). The CDR3 is made up of 14 amino acids. CDR1 is SGHTA, CDR2 FQGNSA, per germline. Trimming took 5 bases from V and 1 from J, leaving 11 bases between them.

For the CDR3, the DNA is TGTGCCAGCAGCGTCGGCCGGGACAGGGGGTACGAGCAGTACTTC. This translates into CASSVGRDRGYEQYF. The rearrangement uses TRBV9 and TRBJ2-7, with TRBD1 matching 11 bases. Germline V lookup: CDR1 SGDLS, CDR2 YYNGEE. Unmatched junction bases numbered 5, after V lost 2 bases and J lost 4 bases. The CDR3 sequence is 15 residues long.

This clone was recorded once. The chain employs TRBV18 and TRBJ1-1; D is unclear. V gave up 3 bases and J gave up 11 bases, with 16 bases separating them. Germline assignment: CDR1 KGHSH and CDR2 LQKENI. This CDR3 has 13 amino acids. The CDR3 nucleotides are TGTGCCAGCTCACCGGGGATAAGGGAAAGGGCTTTCTTT. It is translated as CASSPGIRERAFF.

This chain links TRBV28 with TRBJ2-1, with 8 bases aligning to TRBD2. Germline-derived CDR1 and CDR2 are MDHEN and SYDVKM. V shed 7 bases and J 7 bases; nucleotides not matched to a gene: 15. The CDR3 runs 16 residues. The CDR3 bases are TGTGCCAGCATCACACCTAGGGGTGTAGCGGGGAATGAGCAGTTCTTC. Translating it yields CASITPRGVAGNEQFF.

The chain has TRBV11-2 and TRBJ1-3, with D unresolved. CDR1 and CDR2 from the germline V gene are SGHAT and FQNNGV. The V end was cut by 3 bases, the J end by 4 bases, with 13 bases between. The CDR3 is 15 amino acids. The CDR3 nucleotides are TGTGCCAGCAGCTTGGGTGGCCATTCAGGAAACACCATATATTTT. The encoded protein is CASSLGGHSGNTIYF.

The chain has TRBV7-9 and TRBJ1-6, with 8 nucleotides matching TRBD1. This CDR3 is 14 amino acids long. CDR1 is SEHNR, CDR2 FQNEAQ, per germline (reference sequence). The J segment lost 9 bases and the V segment lost 8 bases, leaving 9 bases of the junction unmatched. CDR3 nucleotides: TGTGCCAGCGGAGGACAGGGTAGCGGTTCACCCCTCCACTTT. Its protein product is CASGGQGSGSPLHF.

The chain recombines TRBV19 with TRBJ1-5; D uncertain. This CDR3 has 14 amino acids. Germline CDR1 and CDR2: LNHDA and SQIVND (reference sequence). The ends were cut back, 5 bases at V and 1 base at J, with 9 bases in the middle. The CDR3 DNA follows: TGTGCCAGTAGTGGAGGGCGGAGCAATCAGCCCCAGCATTTT. Translated, it gives CASSGGRSNQPQHF.

The V call is TRBV7-9, the J call TRBJ2-2, with D perhaps matching TRBD2 (5 bases). From germline, CDR1 is SEHNR and CDR2 FQNEAQ (reference sequence). V lost 1 base, J lost 5 bases, and 8 bases lay in between. The CDR3 totals 14 residues. For the CDR3, the DNA is TGTGCCAGCAGCTTAGACGGGGTTACCGGGGAGCTGTTTTTT. Its protein product is CASSLDGVTGELFF.

The rearrangement joins TRBV15 to TRBJ2-5; D unclear. This CDR3 region has 15 residues. CDR1 and CDR2 from the germline V gene are LNHNV and YYDKDF (reference sequence). The germline V and J ends were trimmed by 1 base and 5 bases, with 14 bases remaining between them. CDR3 sequence: CATSRGVGVEETQYF. CDR3 sequence (DNA): TGTGCCACCAGCAGAGGGGTAGGAGTAGAGGAGACCCAGTACTTC. Full variable domain (remainder filled in from reference TRBV15 and TRBJ2-5): DAMVIQNPRYQVTQFGKPVTLSCSQTLNHNVMYWYQQKSSQAPKLLFHYYDKDFNNEADTPDNFQSRRPNTSFCFLDIRSPGLGDTAMYLCATSRGVGVEETQYFGPGTRLLVL.

V gene TRBV6-6 combines with J gene TRBJ2-7; 8 bases map to TRBD1. Germline CDR1 reads MNHNY; CDR2 reads SVGAGI (reference sequence). The CDR3 contains 15 residues. With V trimmed by 2 bases and J by 2 bases, 5 bases remained unmatched. DNA of the CDR3: TGTGCCAGCAGTTACGCCCCGGACAGGGCCTACGAGCAGTACTTC. Translated: CASSYAPDRAYEQYF.

The gene calls are TRBV27 and TRBJ1-3, with D tentatively TRBD1 (5 bases). The CDR3 covers 16 residues. CDR1 and CDR2 (germline): MNHEY, SMNVEV (reference sequence). V gave up 4 bases and J gave up 5 bases, with 18 bases separating them. CDR3 nucleotides: TGTGCCAGCAGTTACGGGACTGCGCTCGGCAGAAACACCATATATTTT. Amino acid sequence: CASSYGTALGRNTIYF.